These 29 T cell receptor beta chains share one sample of origin, sequenced in a study of identifying expanded T cells in peripheral blood. Sequencing used immunoSEQ multiplex PCR; TCRdb keeps in-frame clones, though not all of them. The table shows approximately 100,000 clones, with about 88% occurring only once. Source material: blood. These receptors were collected from a person aged 18 to 75 in good health.

This chain joins TRBV27 and TRBJ2-2, with D tentatively TRBD2 (6 bases). Trimming removed 8 bases from V and 8 bases from J, with 12 bases in between. The CDR3 is 12 amino acids. Germline loops: CDR1 MNHEY, CDR2 SMNVEV (reference sequence). The CDR3 loop is CASQDGGGELFF. CDR3 nucleotide sequence: TGTGCCAGCCAAGACGGGGGTGGGGAGCTGTTTTTT.

J is TRBJ2-1 and V is TRBV14, with D uncertain. Germline CDR1 is SGHDN and CDR2 is FVKESK. V lost 4 bases, J lost 3 bases, and 10 bases lay in between. The length of the CDR3 is 14 residues. The DNA of the CDR3 is TGTGCCAGCAGCCCCCTAGGCAGCTACAATGAGCAGTTCTTC. Protein product: CASSPLGSYNEQFF.

The rearrangement links TRBV15 to TRBJ2-1, with D possibly TRBD1 on 6 matching bases. CDR1 is LNHNV, CDR2 YYDKDF, per germline (reference sequence). This CDR3 has 15 residues. Trimming left V 5 bases short and J 2 bases short, with 13 bases between. The CDR3 reads CATSRSWTAYNEQFF. The DNA for the CDR3 is TGTGCCACCAGCCGAAGTTGGACAGCCTACAATGAGCAGTTCTTC.

The chain is built from TRBV7-3 and TRBJ2-5, with 9 bases fitting TRBD2. Germline CDR1 reads SGHTA; CDR2 reads FQGTGA. V was pared by 4 bases and J by 3 bases, with 9 bases of the junction left unmatched. The CDR3 extends over 16 amino acids. The CDR3 loop reads CASSSLGGGAEETQYF. The CDR3 DNA reads TGTGCCAGCAGCTCCCTGGGCGGGGGGGCCGAAGAGACCCAGTACTTC.

The CDR3 DNA is TGCGCCAGCAGCCAAGATAGGATTGGACTAGCGGGGGGTCGGGATACGCAGTATTTT. This sequence encodes CASSQDRIGLAGGRDTQYF. The V gene is TRBV4-1, the J gene TRBJ2-3, with 14 bases aligning to TRBD2. Germline trimming cut 0 bases from V and 6 bases from J; bases unmatched to any gene: 11. CDR1 is MGHRA and CDR2 is YSYEKL in the germline V gene. The CDR3 totals 19 residues.

The genes are TRBV6-6 and TRBJ2-3; 12 bases are a match to TRBD2. From germline, CDR1 is MNHNY and CDR2 SVGAGI (reference sequence). The CDR3 consists of 16 residues. The V gene end was trimmed by 5 bases and the J gene end by 0 bases; junction bases not matched to a gene: 3. The CDR3 reads CASSTGTSGSTDTQYF. CDR3 DNA: TGTGCCAGCAGTACGGGGACTAGCGGGAGCACAGATACGCAGTATTTT.

The chain recombines TRBV28 with TRBJ2-7, with TRBD1 identical over 7 bases. This CDR3 has 14 amino acids. Germline V gives CDR1 MDHEN, CDR2 SYDVKM. V lost 5 bases to trimming and J lost 9 bases; unmatched junction nucleotides: 13. The CDR3 nucleotides read TGTGCCAGCAGTCCGACGACAGGGAGATTTGTGCAGTACTTC. It specifies CASSPTTGRFVQYF.

This chain joins TRBV29-1 and TRBJ1-1, with unresolved D. The CDR3 covers 12 residues. The V end was cut by 3 bases, the J end by 0 bases, with 5 bases between. The germline V gene has CDR1 SQVTM and CDR2 ANQGSEA. CDR3 DNA sequence: TGCAGCGTTGATCAGGTGAACACTGAAGCTTTCTTT. Encoded protein: CSVDQVNTEAFF.

The chain links TRBV2 to TRBJ2-2; TRBD1 matches at 8 bases. The CDR3 spans 16 residues. CDR1 is SNHLY, CDR2 FYNNEI, per germline. Losses at the gene ends were 6 bases for V and 2 bases for J; bases not matched to a gene: 8. CDR3 sequence reads: CASSRAGGVNTGELFF. CDR3 in DNA: TGTGCCAGCAGCCGGGCAGGGGGCGTCAACACCGGGGAGCTGTTTTTT. The full variable domain, with the rest looked up from reference TRBV2 and TRBJ2-2, is EPEVTQTPSHQVTQMGQEVILRCVPISNHLYFYWYRQILGQKVEFLVSFYNNEISEKSEIFDDQFSVERPDGSNFTLKIRSTKLEDSAMYFCASSRAGGVNTGELFFGEGSRLTVL.

This clone was recorded only once. This chain uses TRBV7-3 with TRBJ2-1; D gene unclear. Germline V gene data show CDR1 as SGHTA and CDR2 as FQGTGA. The CDR3 covers 15 residues. The ends were cut back, 5 bases at V and 0 bases at J, with 11 bases in the middle. The CDR3 coding sequence is TGTGCCAGCAGCACCGACACTTACTCCTACAATGAGCAGTTCTTC. Translation gives CASSTDTYSYNEQFF.

The chain links TRBV10-3 to TRBJ1-5; D is perhaps TRBD1 (5 bases). Germline V gene lookup returns CDR1 ENHRY and CDR2 SYGVKD. The V gene lost 2 bases and the J gene lost 0 bases, with 11 bases spanning the gap. This CDR3 region has 16 residues. The CDR3 nucleotides read TGTGCCATCAGTGAGGTGGCAGGGATTAGCAATCAGCCCCAGCATTTT. The encoded protein is CAISEVAGISNQPQHF.

The genes are TRBV29-1 and TRBJ2-1, with a tentative D call TRBD1 (6 bases). The V end was cut by 7 bases, the J end by 4 bases, with 14 bases between. The CDR3 is 13 residues long. Germline V CDR1 and CDR2: SQVTM, ANQGSEA. The CDR3 is CSAIRDTYNEQFF. For the CDR3, the DNA is TGCAGCGCCATCCGGGACACTTACAATGAGCAGTTCTTC.

The chain uses TRBV11-3 and TRBJ2-5; 8 bases map to TRBD2. In germline, CDR1 is SGHNT, CDR2 YENEEA. The CDR3 sequence is 15 residues long. J gave up 4 bases and V 4 bases, and 8 bases lay outside the gene matches. The CDR3 protein is CASSYRGGYGETQYF. CDR3 nucleotide sequence: TGTGCCAGCAGCTATCGGGGGGGGTACGGAGAGACCCAGTACTTC.

To note about this clone: This same CDR3 is encoded by further DNA sequences in the sample. The V call is TRBV20-1, the J call TRBJ2-7; no clear D gene. The germline V gene has CDR1 DFQATT and CDR2 SNEGSKA (reference sequence). The germline V and J ends were trimmed by 3 bases and 3 bases, with 3 bases remaining between them. The CDR3 runs 10 residues. The CDR3 DNA is TGCAGTGCTAGTGGCTACGAGCAGTACTTC. The encoded protein is CSASGYEQYF.

This clone has a single count. The chain recombines TRBV19 with TRBJ2-6; perhaps TRBD1 as D (6 bases). The CDR3 is made up of 19 amino acids. Germline CDR1 and CDR2: LNHDA and SQIVND (reference sequence). V gave up 3 bases and J gave up 0 bases, with 18 bases separating them. The CDR3 coding sequence is TGTGCCAGTAGTATCTGGTCGGGCAGGGGTAGCTCTGGGGCCAACGTCCTGACTTTC. It specifies CASSIWSGRGSSGANVLTF. The full variable domain, rest sourced from reference TRBV19 and TRBJ2-6, is DGGITQSPKYLFRKEGQNVTLSCEQNLNHDAMYWYRQDPGQGLRLIYYSQIVNDFQKGDIAEGYSVSREKKESFPLTVTSAQKNPTAFYLCASSIWSGRGSSGANVLTFGAGSRLTVL.

In this sample, this clone turned up once. The chain uses TRBV7-2 and TRBJ2-3, with D possibly being TRBD2 (5 bases). V was pared by 1 base and J by 1 base, with 9 bases between. Germline CDR1 is SGHTA and CDR2 is FQGNSA. The CDR3 is 15 residues long. This CDR3 reads CASSLEWRGTDTQYF. In DNA, the CDR3 is TGTGCCAGCAGCTTAGAGTGGCGGGGCACAGATACGCAGTATTTT.

The J gene is TRBJ2-7, the V gene TRBV18; TRBD1 agrees at 8 bases. Trimming took 0 bases from V and 6 from J; bases not matched to a gene: 4. The CDR3 is 14 amino acids. Germline V gene lookup returns CDR1 KGHSH and CDR2 LQKENI. The CDR3 protein is CASSPPTGAGEQYF. The CDR3 DNA is TGTGCCAGCTCACCACCGACAGGGGCTGGCGAGCAGTACTTC.

The rearrangement joins TRBV19 to TRBJ1-5, with 9 bases identical to TRBD1. The length of the CDR3 is 14 residues. Germline V gene data show CDR1 as LNHDA and CDR2 as SQIVND (reference sequence). V was clipped by 10 bases and J by 0 bases; unmatched bases: 4. CDR3 region: CATGQGLSNQPQHF. CDR3 DNA sequence: TGTGCCACAGGACAGGGGCTTAGCAATCAGCCCCAGCATTTT.

The chain recombines TRBV2 with TRBJ2-1, with D possibly matching TRBD2 (5 bases). The ends were cut back, 2 bases at V and 0 bases at J, with 8 bases in the middle. The CDR3 runs 15 residues. Germline loops: CDR1 SNHLY, CDR2 FYNNEI. This CDR3 is CASSEPGSSYNEQFF. The CDR3 nucleotides are TGTGCCAGCAGTGAACCGGGAAGCTCCTACAATGAGCAGTTCTTC.

This sequence joins TRBV2 and TRBJ2-7, with TRBD1 matching over 8 bases. V lost 6 bases to trimming and J lost 4 bases; unmatched junction nucleotides: 8. Germline-derived CDR1 and CDR2 are SNHLY and FYNNEI. The CDR3 loop spans 14 amino acids. CDR3 bases: TGTGCCAGCAGAACCGGGACAGGCGTTTACGAGCAGTACTTC. Translation gives CASRTGTGVYEQYF.

The chain employs TRBV14 and TRBJ2-7, with 9 bases that match TRBD1. The CDR3 extends over 13 amino acids. J was trimmed by 5 bases and V by 4 bases; bases with no gene match: 3. CDR1 is SGHDN and CDR2 is FVKESK in the germline V gene. The CDR3 DNA follows: TGTGCCAGCAGCCTCGGACAGGGGAACGAGCAGTACTTC. Its protein is CASSLGQGNEQYF.

This chain uses TRBV14 with TRBJ1-1; the D is unclear. This CDR3 region has 14 residues. Trimming removed 4 bases from V and 1 base from J, with 10 bases in between. Germline CDR1 SGHDN, CDR2 FVKESK. CDR3 region: CASSPQVQNTEAFF. CDR3 DNA: TGTGCCAGCAGCCCCCAGGTCCAGAACACTGAAGCTTTCTTT.

This sequence joins TRBV19 and TRBJ1-1, with 10 bases matching TRBD1. CDR3 length: 16 amino acids. CDR1 LNHDA and CDR2 SQIVND come from the germline V gene (reference sequence). V was pared by 6 bases and J by 7 bases, with 14 bases of the junction left unmatched. The CDR3 loop is CASSLGGGQGSIEAFF. The CDR3 bases are TGTGCCAGTAGCCTAGGGGGGGGACAGGGGAGCATTGAAGCTTTCTTT.

The sample holds one count of this clone. This chain joins TRBV4-2 and TRBJ1-3; D is perhaps TRBD1 (5 bases). V lost 0 bases and J lost 2, with 17 bases in between. CDR1 is LGHNA and CDR2 is YNFKEQ in the germline V gene. There are 18 residues in the CDR3. The chain's CDR3 is CASSQEWVEGDPGNTIYF. The CDR3 DNA reads as TGTGCCAGCAGCCAAGAATGGGTGGAAGGGGACCCTGGAAACACCATATATTTT.

The gene calls are TRBV18 and TRBJ2-6; D might be TRBD1 (5 bases). V lost 6 bases, J lost 0 bases, and 12 bases lay in between. The CDR3 is 16 amino acids. Per the germline V gene, CDR1 is KGHSH and CDR2 is LQKENI. In DNA, the CDR3 is TGTGCCAGCTCTGGACAAACGCCCTCTGGGGCCAACGTCCTGACTTTC. This codes for CASSGQTPSGANVLTF.

This clone was recorded once. This chain links TRBV28 with TRBJ1-5; possible D gene TRBD1, 6 bases. V lost 6 bases, J lost 5 bases, and 11 bases lay in between. Germline-derived CDR1 and CDR2 are MDHEN and SYDVKM. CDR3 length equals 13 residues. CDR3 sequence reads: CASSLDRYQPQHF. The CDR3 DNA sequence: TGTGCCAGCAGCCTAGACAGGTATCAGCCCCAGCATTTT.

This chain uses TRBV5-6 with TRBJ2-7; the D gene could be TRBD1 or TRBD2 (5 bases each). The CDR3 runs 14 residues. The ends were cut back, 0 bases at V and 6 bases at J, with 13 bases in the middle. Germline CDR1 SGHDT, CDR2 YYEEEE. CDR3 in amino acids: CASSLVSSGGEQYF. The CDR3 DNA follows: TGTGCCAGCAGCTTGGTATCTAGTGGGGGCGAGCAGTACTTC.

The chain combines TRBV5-1 with TRBJ2-1; D call uncertain. Trimming left V 0 bases short and J 8 bases short, with 6 bases between. The CDR3 has 12 amino acids. The germline V gene encodes CDR1 SGHRS and CDR2 YFSETQ. The CDR3 sequence: CASSLVVDEQFF. The CDR3 bases are TGCGCCAGCAGCTTGGTCGTCGATGAGCAGTTCTTC.

The chain carries TRBV9 and TRBJ2-7, with D unresolved. The V and J ends lost 3 bases and 6 bases respectively, with 19 bases between them. The CDR3 extends over 15 amino acids. CDR1 is SGDLS, CDR2 YYNGEE, per germline. The CDR3 DNA reads as TGTGCCAGCAGCGCTAGACAAGACACTTCTGGCGAGCAGTACTTC. This gives the protein CASSARQDTSGEQYF. Variable domain in full (rest from reference TRBV9 and TRBJ2-7): DSGVTQTPKHLITATGQRVTLRCSPRSGDLSVYWYQQSLDQGLQFLIQYYNGEERAKGNILERFSAQQFPDLHSELNLSSLELGDSALYFCASSARQDTSGEQYFGPGTRLTVT.